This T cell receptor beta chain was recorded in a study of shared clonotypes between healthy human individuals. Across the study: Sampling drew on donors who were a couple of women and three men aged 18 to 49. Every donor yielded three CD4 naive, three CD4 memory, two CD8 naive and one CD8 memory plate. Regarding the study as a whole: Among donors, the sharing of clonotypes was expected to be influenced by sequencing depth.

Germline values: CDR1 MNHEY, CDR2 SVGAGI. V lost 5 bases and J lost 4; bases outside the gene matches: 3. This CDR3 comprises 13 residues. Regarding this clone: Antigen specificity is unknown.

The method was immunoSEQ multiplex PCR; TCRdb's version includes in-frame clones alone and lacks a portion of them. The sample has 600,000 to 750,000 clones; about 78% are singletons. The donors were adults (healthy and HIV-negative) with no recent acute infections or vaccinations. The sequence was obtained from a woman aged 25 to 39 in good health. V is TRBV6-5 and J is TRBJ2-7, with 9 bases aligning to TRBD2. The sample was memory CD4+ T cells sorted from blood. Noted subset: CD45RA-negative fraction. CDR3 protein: CASSSGRSYEQYF. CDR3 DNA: TGTGCCAGCAGTAGCGGGAGGAGTTACGAGCAGTACTTC.